These 21 T cell receptor beta chains came from one sample sequenced in a study of blood T cell repertoires in COVID-19. Produced via immunoSEQ multiplex PCR; TCRdb's table is partial and in-frame only. The sample has about 670,000 clones, over 80% seen once; the top ten hold 0.2% to 0.3%. The sample taken for sequencing was peripheral blood. Receptors originate from a woman aged 18-29 years with acute or convalescent COVID-19.

The count of this clone is one. The V gene is TRBV6-5, the J gene TRBJ1-1, with D perhaps TRBD1 (5 bases). Germline lookup yields CDR1 MNHEY and CDR2 SVGAGI. V lost 5 bases and J 5 bases, leaving 9 bases between the germline ends. The CDR3 extends over 12 amino acids. This chain's CDR3 is CASSRGMTEAFF. The CDR3 region has the DNA TGTGCCAGCAGTAGGGGAATGACTGAAGCTTTCTTT.

The chain couples TRBV19 to TRBJ2-1; 12 nucleotides match TRBD1. Germline values: CDR1 LNHDA, CDR2 SQIVND (reference sequence). The CDR3 consists of 15 residues. The ends lost 4 bases at V and 12 bases at J; junction bases unmatched: 10. The CDR3 DNA reads as TGTGCCAGTAGTAGTTGGGACAGGGGGCGAGAAGGGCAGTTCTTC. Protein: CASSSWDRGREGQFF.

V and J are TRBV4-3 and TRBJ1-3; possible D gene TRBD1, 5 bases. V lost 0 bases to trimming and J lost 8 bases, with 14 bases between them. CDR3 length: 15 amino acids. Germline assignment: CDR1 LGHNA and CDR2 YSLEER. The chain's CDR3 is CASSQDAGEGYTIYF. The CDR3 DNA reads TGCGCCAGCAGCCAAGACGCCGGGGAGGGGTACACCATATATTTT.

This rearrangement joins TRBV20-1 to TRBJ1-1; D is undetermined. V lost 6 bases, J lost 13 bases, and 15 bases lay in between. The CDR3 has 10 residues. CDR1 and CDR2 (germline): DFQATT, SNEGSKA (reference sequence). CDR3 region: CSARTEFDFF. CDR3 DNA sequence: TGCAGTGCCAGGACTGAGTTTGATTTCTTT.

This clone came up a few times. V and J are TRBV5-5 and TRBJ1-2; D is undetermined. V was shortened by 4 bases and J by 0 bases, with 13 bases between the two germline ends. Germline loops: CDR1 SGHKS, CDR2 YYEKEE (reference sequence). The CDR3 loop spans 15 amino acids. CDR3 residues: CASSPDALANYGYTF. In nucleotides, the CDR3 is TGTGCCAGCAGCCCGGACGCACTAGCTAACTATGGCTACACCTTC.

The gene calls are TRBV21-1 and TRBJ2-5; whether TRBD2, the table's D call, matches the DNA was not checked. TRBV21-1 is a known pseudogene. The CDR3 has 17 residues. CDR3 in amino acids: CASSKAPLSGKQETQYF. The DNA of the CDR3 is TGTGCCAGCAGCAAAGCCCCTCTTAGCGGGAAACAAGAGACCCAGTACTTC.

The chain has TRBV5-1 and TRBJ1-3, with TRBD1 identical over 7 bases. The germline V gene encodes CDR1 SGHRS and CDR2 YFSETQ. The CDR3 extends over 19 amino acids. V lost 3 bases to trimming and J lost 3 bases; unmatched junction nucleotides: 18. CDR3 amino acids: CASSSGTARFFSGGNTIYF. As DNA, the CDR3 is TGCGCCAGCAGCTCCGGGACAGCCCGCTTCTTTTCGGGTGGAAACACCATATATTTT. The full variable domain, in which reference TRBV5-1 and TRBJ1-3 provide the parts outside the CDR3, is KAGVTQTPRYLIKTRGQQVTLSCSPISGHRSVSWYQQTPGQGLQFLFEYFSETQRNKGNFPGRFSGRQFSNSRSEMNVSTLELGDSALYLCASSSGTARFFSGGNTIYFGEGSWLTVV.

Here the CDR3 DNA reads TGTGCCAGCAGTGACAGGGGTGAAAAACTGTTTTTT. It encodes CASSDRGEKLFF. The rearrangement uses TRBV2 and TRBJ1-4, with a weak D call TRBD1 (6 bases). V was shortened by 3 bases and J by 7 bases, with 6 bases between the two germline ends. The CDR3 is 12 residues long. Germline CDR1 and CDR2: SNHLY and FYNNEI.

The chain recombines TRBV6-2 or TRBV6-3 with TRBJ2-1; 9 positions agree with TRBD2. This CDR3 contains 14 residues. Germline CDR1 reads MNHEY; CDR2 reads SVGEGT. Trimming at V came to 5 bases and at J to 5 bases, leaving 4 bases not matched to a gene. The CDR3 here is CASSPTSGHNEQFF. The DNA for the CDR3 is TGTGCCAGCAGTCCGACTAGCGGACACAATGAGCAGTTCTTC.

CDR3 DNA sequence: TGTGCCAGTGCCGGGGCTGGAAACACCATATATTTT. Protein product: CASAGAGNTIYF. V is TRBV19 and J is TRBJ1-3; D gene uncertain. The CDR3 is 12 residues long. The V gene lost 8 bases and the J gene lost 2 bases, with 7 bases spanning the gap. Germline CDR1 LNHDA, CDR2 SQIVND (reference sequence). Using reference TRBV19 and TRBJ1-3 for the parts outside the CDR3, the full variable domain is DGGITQSPKYLFRKEGQNVTLSCEQNLNHDAMYWYRQDPGQGLRLIYYSQIVNDFQKGDIAEGYSVSREKKESFPLTVTSAQKNPTAFYLCASAGAGNTIYFGEGSWLTVV.

CDR3 sequence reads: CASSRQGPRNTGELFF. CDR3 bases: TGTGCCAGTAGTAGACAGGGTCCGAGGAACACCGGGGAGCTGTTTTTT. The chain uses TRBV19 and TRBJ2-2, with 7 bases fitting TRBD1. Germline values: CDR1 LNHDA, CDR2 SQIVND (reference sequence). The length of the CDR3 is 16 residues. V lost 4 bases to trimming and J lost 1 base; unmatched junction nucleotides: 6.

The chain employs TRBV7-6 and TRBJ2-7, with D uncertain. Germline CDR1 SGHVS, CDR2 FNYEAQ. The CDR3 consists of 17 residues. Trimming stripped 5 bases from V and 9 bases from J, with 29 bases between. The CDR3 coding sequence is TGTGCCAGCAGCCGCGATGATCGCCAGCGTACGAGTCTGGGGCAGTACTTC. It is translated as CASSRDDRQRTSLGQYF.

This sequence joins TRBV5-1 and TRBJ1-2; no definite D call. Trimming shortened V by 5 bases and J by 7 bases, and 18 bases separated the two germline ends. Germline-derived CDR1 and CDR2 are SGHRS and YFSETQ. The CDR3 contains 14 residues. The CDR3 DNA sequence: TGCGCCAGCAGTTCCTCCGGGAGCCGGGTTGGCTACACCTTC. Protein product: CASSSSGSRVGYTF.

The chain couples TRBV29-1 to TRBJ1-2, with D maybe TRBD1 (5 bases). This CDR3 is 13 amino acids long. The V and J ends lost 7 bases and 0 bases respectively, with 12 bases between them. Germline V lookup: CDR1 SQVTM, CDR2 ANQGSEA. The CDR3 here is CSAGHSTNYGYTF. Written as DNA, the CDR3 is TGCAGCGCCGGACACTCAACTAACTATGGCTACACCTTC. Drawing the rest from reference TRBV29-1 and TRBJ1-2, the complete variable domain is SAVISQKPSRDICQRGTSLTIQCQVDSQVTMMFWYRQQPGQSLTLIATANQGSEATYESGFVIDKFPISRPNLTFSTLTVSNMSPEDSSIYLCSAGHSTNYGYTFGSGTRLTVV.

The rearrangement joins TRBV24-1 to TRBJ2-3; D is perhaps TRBD2 (5 bases). Trimming took 9 bases from V and 0 from J, leaving 9 bases between them. Germline assignment: CDR1 KGHDR and CDR2 SFDVKD. CDR3 size: 13 residues. The CDR3 bases are TGTGCCACCGGCGGGTCTAGCACAGATACGCAGTATTTT. Translation: CATGGSSTDTQYF.

The genes are TRBV19 and TRBJ1-3; 7 positions agree with TRBD1. The CDR3 sequence is 15 residues long. From germline, CDR1 is LNHDA and CDR2 SQIVND (reference sequence). With 8 bases clipped from V and 2 bases from J, the junction kept 9 bases outside the gene matches. CDR3 amino acids: CASLSQGIPGNTIYF. The DNA of the CDR3 is TGTGCCAGTCTCTCACAGGGGATCCCTGGAAACACCATATATTTT.

Only a few counts were recorded for this clone. The rearrangement uses TRBV9 and TRBJ1-2, with TRBD1 matching over 8 bases. The CDR3 has 15 residues. Germline values: CDR1 SGDLS, CDR2 YYNGEE. The V gene end was trimmed by 4 bases and the J gene end by 6 bases; junction bases not matched to a gene: 11. CDR3 sequence reads: CASSPRTGSLHGYTF. The CDR3 DNA is TGTGCCAGCAGCCCGCGGACAGGGTCCCTCCATGGCTACACCTTC. The full variable domain, rest sourced from reference TRBV9 and TRBJ1-2, is DSGVTQTPKHLITATGQRVTLRCSPRSGDLSVYWYQQSLDQGLQFLIQYYNGEERAKGNILERFSAQQFPDLHSELNLSSLELGDSALYFCASSPRTGSLHGYTFGSGTRLTVV.

Only one count was recorded for this clone. This chain links TRBV5-1 with TRBJ2-1, with 10 bases identical to TRBD2. CDR3 size: 17 residues. V gave up 0 bases and J gave up 7 bases; unmatched junction bases: 10. Germline CDR1 and CDR2: SGHRS and YFSETQ. In DNA form, the CDR3 reads TGCGCCAGCAGCTTGGTGCCTAGCGGGGGTAAGGGTAATGAGCAGTTCTTC. Amino acid sequence: CASSLVPSGGKGNEQFF.

The chain is built from TRBV7-2 and TRBJ1-3, with D unclear. Germline assignment: CDR1 SGHTA and CDR2 FQGNSA. V dropped 5 bases and J dropped 0 bases, with 14 bases sitting between them. The CDR3 consists of 16 residues. CDR3 residues: CASSPRIGSSGNTIYF. CDR3 DNA sequence: TGTGCCAGCAGCCCAAGGATAGGGAGCTCTGGAAACACCATATATTTT.

V and J are TRBV19 and TRBJ1-3; D might be TRBD1 (6 bases). The V and J ends lost 6 bases and 0 bases respectively, with 15 bases between them. This CDR3 has 16 amino acids. Germline CDR1 is LNHDA and CDR2 is SQIVND (reference sequence). The CDR3 nucleotides are TGTGCCAGTAGCGAATACAGGGCTAGCTCTGGAAACACCATATATTTT. Its protein is CASSEYRASSGNTIYF.

The chain employs TRBV5-1 and TRBJ1-2; TRBD1 might be the D (5 bases). The CDR3 sequence is 15 residues long. Germline-derived CDR1 and CDR2 are SGHRS and YFSETQ. V was shortened by 2 bases and J by 4 bases, with 15 bases between the two germline ends. CDR3 protein: CASSFGAGVFYGYTF. In DNA form, the CDR3 reads TGCGCCAGCAGCTTTGGCGCGGGGGTTTTCTATGGCTACACCTTC.